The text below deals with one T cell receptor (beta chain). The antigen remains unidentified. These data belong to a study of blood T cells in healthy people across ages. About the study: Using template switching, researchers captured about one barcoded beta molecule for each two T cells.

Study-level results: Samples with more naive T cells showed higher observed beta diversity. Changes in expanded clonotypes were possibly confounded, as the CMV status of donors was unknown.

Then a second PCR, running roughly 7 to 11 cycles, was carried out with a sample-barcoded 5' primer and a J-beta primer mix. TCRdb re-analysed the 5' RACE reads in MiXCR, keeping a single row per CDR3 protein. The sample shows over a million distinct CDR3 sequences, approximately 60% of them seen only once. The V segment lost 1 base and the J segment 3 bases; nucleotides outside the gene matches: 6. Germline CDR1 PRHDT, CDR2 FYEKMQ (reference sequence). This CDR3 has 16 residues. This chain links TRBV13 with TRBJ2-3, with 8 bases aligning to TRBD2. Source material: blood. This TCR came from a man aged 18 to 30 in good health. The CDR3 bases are TGTGCCAGCAGCTTAGAGGCTAGCGGGTGGACAGATACGCAGTATTTT. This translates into CASSLEASGWTDTQYF.